The entry below gives a single T cell receptor (beta chain) sequence along with its context. Its antigen is not yet known. Base qualities are not recorded, but no much larger clone differs from it by a single base. In the prospective study, participants were about 18 to 95 years old, resided in under 30 geographic areas of the United States, and were enrolled through a virtual design. Cohort assignment in the prospective study relied on participant-reported clinical history from a screening survey and a study questionnaire. Recovered participants in ImmuneRACE Cohort 3 were defined as having two consecutive negative NP/OP PCR tests, clearance from a healthcare professional, or resolution of symptoms. Each participant in the prospective study had whole blood, serum and a nasopharyngeal or oropharyngeal swab collected by mobile phlebotomists. Additional blood draws and questionnaires over a 2-month period could optionally be provided by prospective study participants. Before DNA extraction, blood samples from the prospective study were shipped at room temperature or frozen.

From V the trimming removes 6 bases and from J it removes 2 bases, while the gene matches leave 5 bases of the junction unaccounted for. The germline V gene provides CDR1 LGHNT and CDR2 FRNRAP. The CDR3, from cysteine to phenylalanine, totals 15 residues. The entry retains the CDR3 DNA only, 45 bases that are in frame from base 1. This entry is derived from a study of blood T cell repertoires in COVID-19 (TCRdb year 2020). With regard to the full study: Samples covering the acute and convalescent phases of COVID-19 were provided by collaborators in the United States, Italy and Spain. The prospective study material was composed of cDNA or gDNA derived from T cells, B-cell-depleted T cells, or PBMCs. The dataset comprised deeply sampled blood TCRbeta repertoires from subjects exposed to, actively infected with, or recovered from COVID-19. The repertoires were made available in a free public database intended to serve as a resource for research on the immune response to SARS-CoV-2. The samples were drawn from the first 160 participants of the ongoing ImmuneRACE study and from 1,254 subjects provided by 6 global collaborators. A de-identified subject ID, COVID-19 status, age in years and sex were almost always included in the sample metadata. HLA class I and class II types, where available, came from metadata supplied by the sample provider rather than from assay-based typing.

General findings and caveats noted by the study authors: How much clinical and demographic metadata was included differed by source and by participant, and the metadata was provided uncurated.

The immunoSEQ Assay, a bias-controlled multiplex PCR, was used to amplify TCRbeta CDR3 regions from genomic DNA. Under the source paper's analysis protocol: Nucleated cell counts per sample were estimated from amplification of reference gene primers within the assay. To quantify the absolute abundance of each unique TCRbeta CDR3 rearrangement, sequence reads were collapsed and filtered. For each sample, productive Simpson clonality was calculated by taking the square root of Simpson's diversity index across productive rearrangements. The table comes from immuneACCESS by way of TCRdb, which keeps in-frame sequences with V and J called. Part of the clones is missing from these tables; in studies checked, under half for an unresolved V gene and the rest for unknown reasons. V and J calls and clone size come straight from that table; D and trimming were deduced from the DNA. Across this sample there are about 200,000 clones, with 85% seen only once. 15% to 20% of the sample is in the top ten clones.

The chain employs TRBV12-5 and TRBJ1-5; TRBD1 lines up with 9 middle nucleotides. The clonotype originates from a man aged 35 to 55 who had recovered from COVID-19. The sequenced sample consisted of PBMCs or T cells enriched from blood (not recorded which). The DNA sequence follows: TGTGCTAGTGGATTACAGGGGGCAGGCAATCAGCCCCAGCATTTT. It specifies CASGLQGAGNQPQHF.